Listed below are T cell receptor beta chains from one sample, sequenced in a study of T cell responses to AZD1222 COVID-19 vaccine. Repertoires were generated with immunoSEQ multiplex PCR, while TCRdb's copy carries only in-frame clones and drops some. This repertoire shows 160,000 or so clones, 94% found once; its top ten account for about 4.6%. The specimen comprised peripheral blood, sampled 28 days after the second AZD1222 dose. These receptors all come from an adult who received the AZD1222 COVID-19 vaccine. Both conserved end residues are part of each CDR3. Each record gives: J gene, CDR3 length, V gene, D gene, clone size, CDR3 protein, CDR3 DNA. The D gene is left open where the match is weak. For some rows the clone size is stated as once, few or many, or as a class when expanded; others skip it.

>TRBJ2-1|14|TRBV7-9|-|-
CASSLLGGSNEQFF
TGTGCCAGCAGCTTACTTGGGGGTTCGAATGAGCAGTTCTTC
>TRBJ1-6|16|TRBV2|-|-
CASSPGGGSQGSPLHF
TGTGCCAGCAGCCCCGGGGGGGGGAGTCAAGGCTCACCCCTCCACTTT
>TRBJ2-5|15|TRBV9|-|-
CASSVDGRQQETQYF
TGTGCCAGCAGCGTAGATGGTCGACAGCAAGAGACCCAGTACTTC
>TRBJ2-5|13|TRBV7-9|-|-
CASSLGTKETQYF
TGTGCCAGCAGCTTAGGGACAAAAGAGACCCAGTACTTC
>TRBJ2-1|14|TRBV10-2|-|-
CASRMGSAYNEQFF
TGCGCCAGCAGAATGGGGTCCGCCTACAATGAGCAGTTCTTC
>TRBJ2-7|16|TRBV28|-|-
CASRTQGGDGPYEQYF
TGTGCCAGCAGAACCCAAGGGGGTGACGGGCCCTACGAGCAGTACTTC
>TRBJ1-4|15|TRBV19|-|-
CASSDGRATNEKLFF
TGTGCCAGTAGTGACGGACGGGCAACTAATGAAAAACTGTTTTTT
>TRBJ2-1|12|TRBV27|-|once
CASSKEGGEQFF
TGTGCCAGCAGTAAGGAAGGAGGTGAGCAGTTCTTC
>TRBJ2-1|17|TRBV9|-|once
CASSVGYDSGLSDEQFF
TGTGCCAGCAGCGTAGGCTACGATAGCGGATTGAGCGATGAGCAGTTCTTC
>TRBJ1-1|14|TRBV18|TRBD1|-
CASSRQGTNTEAFF
TGTGCCAGCTCACGACAGGGTACGAACACTGAAGCTTTCTTT
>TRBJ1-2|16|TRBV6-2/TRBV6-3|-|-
CASSLHRQWANYGYTF
TGTGCCAGCAGCCTTCATCGGCAGTGGGCTAACTATGGCTACACCTTC
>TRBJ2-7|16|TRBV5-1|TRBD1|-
CASSLARGQGENEQYF
TGCGCCAGCAGCTTGGCCCGGGGACAGGGGGAGAACGAGCAGTACTTC
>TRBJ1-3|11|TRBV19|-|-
CASVRGNTIYF
TGTGCCTCCGTTCGGGGAAACACCATATATTTT
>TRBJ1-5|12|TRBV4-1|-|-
CASSQVGQPQHF
TGCGCCAGCAGCCAGGTGGGTCAGCCCCAGCATTTT
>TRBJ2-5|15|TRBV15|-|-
CATSRVGSGEETQYF
TGTGCCACCAGCAGAGTTGGTTCGGGAGAAGAGACCCAGTACTTC
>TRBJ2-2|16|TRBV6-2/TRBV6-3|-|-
CASSFGGNRNTGELFF
TGTGCCAGCAGTTTCGGCGGGAATCGCAACACCGGGGAGCTGTTTTTT
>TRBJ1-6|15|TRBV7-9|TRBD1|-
CASSRGQGENSPLHF
TGTGCCAGCAGCCGAGGACAGGGAGAGAATTCACCCCTCCACTTT
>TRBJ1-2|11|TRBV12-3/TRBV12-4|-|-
CATRMFPGYTF
TGTGCCACTCGTATGTTTCCCGGCTACACCTTC
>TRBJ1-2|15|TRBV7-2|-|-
CASSLARTDYYGYTF
TGTGCCAGCAGCTTAGCTCGGACAGATTACTATGGCTACACCTTC
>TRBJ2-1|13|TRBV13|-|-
CASSPGVYNEQFF
TGTGCCAGCAGTCCGGGGGTTTACAATGAGCAGTTCTTC
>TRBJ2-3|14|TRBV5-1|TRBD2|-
CASSQLAGEDTQYF
TGCGCCAGCAGCCAACTAGCGGGAGAAGATACGCAGTATTTT
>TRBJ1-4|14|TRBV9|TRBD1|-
CASSADRVDEKLFF
TGTGCCAGCAGCGCCGACAGGGTGGATGAAAAACTGTTTTTT
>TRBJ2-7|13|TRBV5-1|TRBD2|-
CASSLGGTSEQYF
TGCGCCAGCAGCCTCGGGGGGACCTCCGAGCAGTACTTC
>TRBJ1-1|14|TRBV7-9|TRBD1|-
CASSSTGGGTEAFF
TGTGCCAGCAGCTCGACAGGGGGAGGCACTGAAGCTTTCTTT
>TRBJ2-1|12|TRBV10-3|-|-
CAIREGMGEQFF
TGTGCCATCAGAGAGGGGATGGGGGAGCAGTTCTTC
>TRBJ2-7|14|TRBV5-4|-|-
CASSPSSQSSEQYF
TGTGCCAGCAGCCCCTCCTCGCAATCCTCCGAGCAGTACTTC
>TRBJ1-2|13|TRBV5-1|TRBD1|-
CASRRTGFYGYTF
TGCGCCAGCAGAAGGACAGGGTTCTATGGCTACACCTTC
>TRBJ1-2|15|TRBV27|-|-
CASSLSVGWGGGYTF
TGTGCCAGCAGTTTGTCTGTGGGATGGGGAGGGGGCTACACCTTC
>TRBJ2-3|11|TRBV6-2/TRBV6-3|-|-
CASSAADTQYF
TGTGCCAGCAGTGCCGCTGATACGCAGTATTTT
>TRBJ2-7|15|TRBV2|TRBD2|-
CASSVPSGRPGEQYF
TGTGCCAGCAGTGTCCCTAGCGGGAGACCGGGGGAGCAGTACTTC
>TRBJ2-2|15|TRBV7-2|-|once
CASSPPREDTGELFF
TGTGCCAGCAGCCCCCCCCGCGAGGACACCGGGGAGCTGTTTTTT
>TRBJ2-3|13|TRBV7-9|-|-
CASSPAGPDTQYF
TGTGCCAGCAGCCCGGCGGGGCCAGATACGCAGTATTTT